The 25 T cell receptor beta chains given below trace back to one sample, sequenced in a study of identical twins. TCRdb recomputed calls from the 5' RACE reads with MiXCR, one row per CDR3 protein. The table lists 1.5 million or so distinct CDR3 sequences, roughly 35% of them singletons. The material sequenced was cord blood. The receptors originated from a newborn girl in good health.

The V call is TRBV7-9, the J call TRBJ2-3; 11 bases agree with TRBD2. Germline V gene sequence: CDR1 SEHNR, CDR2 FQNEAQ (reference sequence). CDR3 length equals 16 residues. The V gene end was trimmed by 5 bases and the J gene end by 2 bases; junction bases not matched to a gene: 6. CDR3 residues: CASSGRLAGNTDTQYF. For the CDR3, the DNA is TGTGCCAGCAGCGGACGACTAGCGGGGAACACAGATACGCAGTATTTT.

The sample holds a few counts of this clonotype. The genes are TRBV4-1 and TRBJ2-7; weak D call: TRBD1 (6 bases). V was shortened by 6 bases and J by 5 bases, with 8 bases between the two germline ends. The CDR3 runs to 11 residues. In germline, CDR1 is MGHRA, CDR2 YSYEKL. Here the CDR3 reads CASRGAHEQYF. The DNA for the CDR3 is TGCGCCAGCAGGGGGGCCCACGAGCAGTACTTC.

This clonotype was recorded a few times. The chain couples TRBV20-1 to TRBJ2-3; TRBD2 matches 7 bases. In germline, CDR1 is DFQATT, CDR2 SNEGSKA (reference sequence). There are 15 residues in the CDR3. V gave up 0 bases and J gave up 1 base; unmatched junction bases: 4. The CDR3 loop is CSARDAGVGTDTQYF. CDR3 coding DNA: TGCAGTGCTAGAGATGCGGGAGTGGGCACAGATACGCAGTATTTT.

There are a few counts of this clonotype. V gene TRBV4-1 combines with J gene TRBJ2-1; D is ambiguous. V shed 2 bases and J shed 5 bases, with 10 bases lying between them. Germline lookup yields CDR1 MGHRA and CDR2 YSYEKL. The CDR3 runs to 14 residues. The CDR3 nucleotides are TGCGCCAGCAGCCAATCGGCCCTCCACAATGAGCAGTTCTTC. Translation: CASSQSALHNEQFF.

CDR3 bases: TGTGCCAGCTCCGGACAGGCGGCCATGAACACTGAAGCTTTCTTT. This translates into CASSGQAAMNTEAFF. V gene TRBV18 combines with J gene TRBJ1-1; 7 nucleotides line up with TRBD1. Germline loops: CDR1 KGHSH, CDR2 LQKENI. The CDR3 covers 15 residues. The ends lost 6 bases at V and 0 bases at J; junction bases unmatched: 7.

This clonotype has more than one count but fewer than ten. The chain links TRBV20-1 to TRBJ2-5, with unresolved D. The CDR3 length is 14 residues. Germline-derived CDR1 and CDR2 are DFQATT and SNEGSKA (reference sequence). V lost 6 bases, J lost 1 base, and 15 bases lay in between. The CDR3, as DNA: TGCAGTGCAAGACCAGCGCCCCTCCAAGAGACCCAGTACTTC. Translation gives CSARPAPLQETQYF.

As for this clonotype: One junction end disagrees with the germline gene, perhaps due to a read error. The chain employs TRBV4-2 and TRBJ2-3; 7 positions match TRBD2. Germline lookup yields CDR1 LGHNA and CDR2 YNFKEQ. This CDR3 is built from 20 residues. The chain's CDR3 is CVSSQFPASGLVSSTDTQYF. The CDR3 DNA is TGTGTCAGCAGCCAATTTCCGGCTAGCGGATTAGTCAGTAGCACAGATACGCAGTATTTT.

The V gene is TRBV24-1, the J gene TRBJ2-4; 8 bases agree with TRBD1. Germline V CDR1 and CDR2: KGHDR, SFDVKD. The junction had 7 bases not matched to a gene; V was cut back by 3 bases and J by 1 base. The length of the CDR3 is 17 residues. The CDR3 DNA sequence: TGTGCCACCAGTGATACCGGACAGGGACGGGCCAAAAACATTCAGTACTTC. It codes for CATSDTGQGRAKNIQYF.

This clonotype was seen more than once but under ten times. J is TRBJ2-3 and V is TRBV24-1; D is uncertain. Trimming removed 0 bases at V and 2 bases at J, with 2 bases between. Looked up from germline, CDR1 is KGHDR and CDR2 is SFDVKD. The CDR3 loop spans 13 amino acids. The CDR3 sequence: CATSDLATDTQYF. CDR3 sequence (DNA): TGTGCCACCAGTGATTTGGCCACAGATACGCAGTATTTT.

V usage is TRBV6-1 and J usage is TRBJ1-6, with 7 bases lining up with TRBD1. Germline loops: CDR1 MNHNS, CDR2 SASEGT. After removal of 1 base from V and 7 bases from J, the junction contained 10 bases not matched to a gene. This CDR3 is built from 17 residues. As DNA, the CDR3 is TGTGCCAGCAGTGAAGGACTATGGGACAGACGGAATTCACCCCTCCACTTT. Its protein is CASSEGLWDRRNSPLHF.

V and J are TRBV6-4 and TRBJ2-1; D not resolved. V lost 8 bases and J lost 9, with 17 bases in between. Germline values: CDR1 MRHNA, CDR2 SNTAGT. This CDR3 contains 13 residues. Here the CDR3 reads CASRANMASEQFF. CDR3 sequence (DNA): TGTGCCAGCCGTGCAAACATGGCTAGTGAGCAGTTCTTC.

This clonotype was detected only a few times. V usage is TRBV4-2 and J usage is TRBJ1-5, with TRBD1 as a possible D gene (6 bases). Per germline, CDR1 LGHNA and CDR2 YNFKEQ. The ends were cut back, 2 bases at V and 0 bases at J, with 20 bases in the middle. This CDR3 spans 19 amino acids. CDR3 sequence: CASSQSQTGALHSNQPQHF. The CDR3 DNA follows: TGTGCCAGCAGCCAATCTCAGACAGGAGCCCTTCATAGCAATCAGCCCCAGCATTTT.

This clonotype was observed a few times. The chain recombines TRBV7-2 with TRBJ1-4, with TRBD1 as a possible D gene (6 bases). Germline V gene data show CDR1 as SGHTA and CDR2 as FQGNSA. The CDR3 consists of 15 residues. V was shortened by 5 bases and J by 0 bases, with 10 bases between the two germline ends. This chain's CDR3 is CASSRGRPTNEKLFF. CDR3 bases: TGTGCCAGCAGCAGGGGGAGACCAACTAATGAAAAACTGTTTTTT.

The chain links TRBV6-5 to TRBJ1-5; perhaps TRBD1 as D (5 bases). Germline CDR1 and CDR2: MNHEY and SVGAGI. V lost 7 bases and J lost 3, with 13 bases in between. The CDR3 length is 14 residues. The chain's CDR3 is CASTGGPNNQPQHF. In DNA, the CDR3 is TGTGCCAGCACCGGGGGACCAAACAATCAGCCCCAGCATTTT.

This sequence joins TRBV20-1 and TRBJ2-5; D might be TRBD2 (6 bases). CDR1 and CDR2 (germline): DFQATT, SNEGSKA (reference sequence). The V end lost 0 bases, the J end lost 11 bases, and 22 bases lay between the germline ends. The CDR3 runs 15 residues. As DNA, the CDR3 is TGCAGTGCTAGAGATCCGGGACTTACGTACAATGAGCAGTACTTC. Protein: CSARDPGLTYNEQYF.

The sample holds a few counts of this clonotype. As DNA, the CDR3 is TGTGCCAGCAGCCAAGAGGGGGGCGGGGGAGAGCAGTACTTC. As protein: CASSQEGGGGEQYF. V is TRBV4-2 and J is TRBJ2-7; possibly TRBD2 for D (7 bases). The V gene's germline CDR1 is LGHNA and CDR2 YNFKEQ. This CDR3 is 14 amino acids long. V dropped 0 bases and J dropped 7 bases, with 13 bases sitting between them.

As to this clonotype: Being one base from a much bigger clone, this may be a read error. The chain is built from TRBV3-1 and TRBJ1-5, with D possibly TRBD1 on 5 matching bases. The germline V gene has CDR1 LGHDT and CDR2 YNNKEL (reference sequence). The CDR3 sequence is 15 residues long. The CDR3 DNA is TGTGCCTGCAGCCCGGGACGCTTTAGCAATCAGCCCCAGCATTTT. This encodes CACSPGRFSNQPQHF.

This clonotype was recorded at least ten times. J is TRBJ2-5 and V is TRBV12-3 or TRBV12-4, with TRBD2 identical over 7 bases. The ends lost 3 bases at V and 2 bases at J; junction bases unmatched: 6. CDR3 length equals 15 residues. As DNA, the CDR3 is TGTGCCAGCAGTTTGAGTCTAGCGGTACAAGAGACCCAGTACTTC. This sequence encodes CASSLSLAVQETQYF.

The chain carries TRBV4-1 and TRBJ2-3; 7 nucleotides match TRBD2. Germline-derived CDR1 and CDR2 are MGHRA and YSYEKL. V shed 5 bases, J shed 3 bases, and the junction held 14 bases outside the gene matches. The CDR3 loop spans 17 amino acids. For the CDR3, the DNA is TGCGCCAGCAGCGGTCCTAATCGGACTAGGCGTACAGATACGCAGTATTTT. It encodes CASSGPNRTRRTDTQYF.

As DNA, the CDR3 is TGTGCCAGCAGTTACTTCCAGGGGGAAGGGAATCAGCCCCAGCATTTT. Its protein is CASSYFQGEGNQPQHF. The chain carries TRBV6-6 and TRBJ1-5; 7 bases align to TRBD1. The CDR3 totals 16 residues. Looked up from germline, CDR1 is MNHNY and CDR2 is SVGAGI (reference sequence). J was trimmed by 4 bases and V by 1 base; bases with no gene match: 7.

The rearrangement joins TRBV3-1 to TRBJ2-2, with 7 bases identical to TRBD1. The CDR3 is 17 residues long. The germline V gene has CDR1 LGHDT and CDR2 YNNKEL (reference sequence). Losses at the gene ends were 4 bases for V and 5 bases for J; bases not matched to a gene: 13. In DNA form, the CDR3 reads TGTGCCAGCAGCCCCTACTTCGACAGGGCAAGGACCGGGGAGCTGTTTTTT. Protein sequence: CASSPYFDRARTGELFF.

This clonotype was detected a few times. The CDR3 bases are TGTGCCAGCAGTTACTCGACTGGGGCGGGAGGGAGGAATGAGCAGTTCTTC. This translates into CASSYSTGAGGRNEQFF. The rearrangement uses TRBV6-5 and TRBJ2-1, with 9 positions matching TRBD2. V shed 0 bases and J 7 bases; nucleotides not matched to a gene: 10. The CDR3 contains 17 residues. In germline, CDR1 is MNHEY, CDR2 SVGAGI.

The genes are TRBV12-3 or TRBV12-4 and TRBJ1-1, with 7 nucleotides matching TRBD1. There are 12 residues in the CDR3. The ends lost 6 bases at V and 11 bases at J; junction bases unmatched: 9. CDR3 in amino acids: CASRRDRVGAFF. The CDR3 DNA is TGTGCCAGCAGAAGAGACAGGGTTGGCGCTTTCTTT.

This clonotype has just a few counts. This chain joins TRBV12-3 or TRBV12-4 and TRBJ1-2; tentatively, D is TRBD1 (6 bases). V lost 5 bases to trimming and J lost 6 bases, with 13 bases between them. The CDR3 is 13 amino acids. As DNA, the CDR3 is TGTGCCAGCAGTACCTACCGGGGGCATGGCTACACCTTC. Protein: CASSTYRGHGYTF.

In nucleotides, the CDR3 is TGCGCCAGCAGCCCGAAGACAGGGAGGGATTCACCCCTCCACTTT. Its translation: CASSPKTGRDSPLHF. The chain joins TRBV5-1 to TRBJ1-6; 7 nucleotides agree with TRBD1. V shed 4 bases, J shed 8 bases, and the junction held 9 bases outside the gene matches. The germline gives CDR1 SGHRS, CDR2 YFSETQ. The CDR3 is 15 amino acids. Based on the CDR3 plus reference TRBV5-1 and TRBJ1-6, the full variable domain is KAGVTQTPRYLIKTRGQQVTLSCSPISGHRSVSWYQQTPGQGLQFLFEYFSETQRNKGNFPGRFSGRQFSNSRSEMNVSTLELGDSALYLCASSPKTGRDSPLHFGNGTRLTVT.